Only a few counts were recorded for the clone carrying this T cell receptor (beta chain). The target antigen is unknown. The PCR ran on 60 Vbeta and 13 Jbeta primers. As processed by the authors: A follow-up analysis tallied tens of millions of unique TCR beta chains, roughly 11 million shared. Generated by immunoSEQ multiplex PCR, the TCRdb table keeps only in-frame clones and is missing some. V and J calls and clone size follow that table, whereas D and trimming were derived from the DNA. The sample includes some 190,000 clones, roughly 77% seen only once; the top ten take less than 4%. This entry belongs to a study of cytomegalovirus exposure and HLA in healthy donors. Whole-study results and caveats: A prior analysis recorded that most TCR beta V segments were productive about 87% or about 30% of the time. The study dropped some indistinguishable V segments, TRBV6-2 and TRBV6-3 among them.

V lost 6 bases to trimming and J lost 2 bases, with 10 bases between them. CDR1 MNHEY and CDR2 SMNVEV come from the germline V gene (reference sequence). The CDR3 extends over 13 amino acids. Material: PBMCs. The clonotype comes from a woman between 25 and 40 years old in good health and CMV-seropositive. The chain couples TRBV27 to TRBJ1-2; no reliable D call. The chain's CDR3 is CASSLGANYGYTF. Here the CDR3 DNA reads TGTGCCAGCAGCCTAGGCGCGAACTATGGCTACACCTTC.